The present T cell receptor beta chain was sequenced within a study of OX40 agonist ivuxolimab in advanced cancers. By sample share, this clone is medium-sized (0.01 to 0.1%). The assay was immunoSEQ multiplex PCR, and TCRdb's table has in-frame clones only and misses some. Of some 10,000 clones listed, roughly 70% are singletons. The sequencing used CD4+ or CD8+ T cells sorted from blood, collected in a trial of the OX40 agonist ivuxolimab. The TCR originated in an adult with an advanced solid tumor such as melanoma, head and neck, liver or kidney cancer.

The DNA of the CDR3 is TGTGCCAGCAGCGTAGATGGGACACCCGCGGAAAAACTGTTTTTT. This sequence encodes CASSVDGTPAEKLFF. This chain links TRBV9 with TRBJ1-4; D might be TRBD1 (6 bases). V was cut by 0 bases and J by 8 bases, with 14 bases left in between. This CDR3 spans 15 amino acids. Germline CDR1 is SGDLS and CDR2 is YYNGEE. The full variable domain, rest sourced from reference TRBV9 and TRBJ1-4, is DSGVTQTPKHLITATGQRVTLRCSPRSGDLSVYWYQQSLDQGLQFLIQYYNGEERAKGNILERFSAQQFPDLHSELNLSSLELGDSALYFCASSVDGTPAEKLFFGSGTQLSVL.